One and the same sample provided the 5 T cell receptor beta chains below, sequenced in a study of tumor-infiltrating lymphocytes in primary liver carcinoma. Using a constant-region primer together with ProtoScript II reverse transcriptase, TCR beta cDNA was made from about 490 ng of total RNA. Library construction for TCR beta comprised three nested multiplex PCR rounds performed with slightly modified ARM-PCR. Each of the first two PCR rounds ran about 9 cycles with TRBV1-TRBV30 forward and C-beta reverse primers. TCRdb passed the multiplex PCR reads through MiXCR, listing each CDR3 protein once. Of some 180,000 distinct CDR3 sequences in the sample, approximately 80% were seen once. DNA and RNA were both co-extracted from 20-30 mg of bulk tissue that had not been sorted. The sequenced material came from tumor tissue from primary liver carcinoma. Receptors were obtained from a man between 35 and 55 years old with primary liver carcinoma and hepatitis B virus infection.

This clonotype has only one observation. One junction end disagrees with the germline gene, perhaps due to a read error. V and J are TRBV4-1 and TRBJ2-5; TRBD1 or TRBD2 may be the D gene (5 bases each). The CDR3 spans 12 residues. Looked up from germline, CDR1 is MGHRA and CDR2 is YSYEKL. CDR3 protein: CASSQEGETQCF. CDR3 DNA sequence: TGCGCCAGTAGCCAAGAAGGGGAGACCCAGTGCTTC.

The chain links TRBV29-1 to TRBJ1-5; 7 bases map to TRBD1. This CDR3 has 13 residues. The J segment lost 5 bases and the V segment lost 5 bases, leaving 6 bases of the junction unmatched. Germline CDR1 is SQVTM and CDR2 is ANQGSEA. CDR3 DNA: TGCAGCGTTATCGGACAGGTCTATCAGCCCCAGCATTTT. As protein: CSVIGQVYQPQHF.

Points on this clonotype: The CDR3 carries no conserved terminal phenylalanine or tryptophan, so it likely arises from a read error. V usage is TRBV12-3 or TRBV12-4 and J usage is TRBJ1-3; no reliable D call. This CDR3 has 13 residues. This CDR3 is CARSPGSGNTIYI. The CDR3 DNA follows: TGTGCCAGGAGCCCGGGCTCTGGAAATACCATATATATT.

Only one count was recorded for this clonotype. Sequence at one end of the junction differs from germline and may be a read error. This chain joins TRBV14 and TRBJ2-1; D is uncertain. CDR1 and CDR2 from the germline V gene are SGHDN and FVKESK. The CDR3 runs to 16 residues. CDR3 sequence reads: CASSRVLGWVVNERFF. CDR3 in DNA: TGTGCCAGCAGCCGAGTTCTGGGTTGGGTCGTGAATGAGCGGTTCTTC.

To note about this clonotype: The CDR3 carries no conserved terminal phenylalanine or tryptophan, so it likely arises from a read error. J is TRBJ2-5 and V is TRBV29-1; 7 positions match TRBD2. This CDR3 spans 13 amino acids. The germline gives CDR1 SQVTM, CDR2 ANQGSEA. DNA of the CDR3: TGCAGCGTTGAAGGGACTAGGAAGGAGACACAGTACTTA. The encoded protein is CSVEGTRKETQYL.